These 15 T cell receptor beta chains were all obtained from the same sample, sequenced in a study of Ad26.COV2.S vaccination and SARS-CoV-2 variants. Stated treatment: 15 to 20 received Ad26.COV2.S at low or high dose, single or two shots; 5 received placebo; per-sample allocation not given. It was on day 63 after the first vaccine or placebo injection that samples were taken. The method was immunoSEQ multiplex PCR; TCRdb's version includes in-frame clones alone and lacks a portion of them. The sample consists of 350,000 to 600,000 clones, roughly nine tenths of them appearing once. The specimen was peripheral blood, collected in a trial of Ad26.COV2.S vaccine versus placebo. These receptors came from a person between 18 and 65 years old who received the Ad26.COV2.S COVID-19 vaccine or a placebo.

The genes are TRBV5-1 and TRBJ2-7, with 13 positions matching TRBD2. The V gene end was trimmed by 1 base and the J gene end by 4 bases; junction bases not matched to a gene: 8. The CDR3 has 17 amino acids. CDR1 is SGHRS, CDR2 YFSETQ, per germline. The CDR3 nucleotides read TGCGCCAGCAGCTTGTTACCCCGACTAGCGGGAGGTTACGAGCAGTACTTC. Protein product: CASSLLPRLAGGYEQYF.

This rearrangement joins TRBV6-5 to TRBJ1-1; D remains unclear. Germline-derived CDR1 and CDR2 are MNHEY and SVGAGI. Trimming took off 8 bases at V and 1 base at J, with 17 bases between the two ends. The CDR3 loop spans 15 amino acids. CDR3 DNA: TGTGCCAGCCACACCGGGTCCGGAACGAACACTGAAGCTTTCTTT. Translated, it gives CASHTGSGTNTEAFF.

V is TRBV9 and J is TRBJ2-1; TRBD1 agrees at 11 bases. V shed 4 bases, J shed 6 bases, and the junction held 6 bases outside the gene matches. The germline gives CDR1 SGDLS, CDR2 YYNGEE. The CDR3 runs 15 residues. In nucleotides, the CDR3 is TGTGCCAGCAGCCCTGGACAGGGGGCGAGCAATGAGCAGTTCTTC. Translated, it gives CASSPGQGASNEQFF.

V and J are TRBV6-5 and TRBJ2-7; TRBD2 is a possible D gene (5 bases). This CDR3 has 15 amino acids. The V and J ends lost 0 bases and 0 bases respectively, with 9 bases between them. Germline assignment: CDR1 MNHEY and CDR2 SVGAGI. DNA of the CDR3: TGTGCCAGCAGTTACTCGCCGGGGAGCTCCTACGAGCAGTACTTC. This encodes CASSYSPGSSYEQYF.

The V gene is TRBV5-1, the J gene TRBJ1-4; no definite D call. Per germline, CDR1 SGHRS and CDR2 YFSETQ. CDR3 length: 12 residues. V lost 4 bases to trimming and J lost 8 bases, with 9 bases between them. CDR3 protein: CASSPNGEKLFF. The DNA for the CDR3 is TGCGCCAGCAGCCCGAACGGAGAAAAACTGTTTTTT.

This sequence joins TRBV5-1 and TRBJ1-5, with a weak D call TRBD1 (5 bases). This CDR3 comprises 16 residues. Germline lookup yields CDR1 SGHRS and CDR2 YFSETQ. V shed 0 bases and J shed 4 bases, with 14 bases lying between them. Here the CDR3 DNA reads TGCGCCAGCAGCTTGGGCCCAACGGGGGGGAATCAGCCCCAGCATTTT. Its protein product is CASSLGPTGGNQPQHF.

The chain links TRBV10-2 to TRBJ2-7; a weak D match, TRBD2 (6 bases). The CDR3 is 13 residues long. Between the trimmed V and J ends, which lost 3 bases and 0 bases, there was a span of 6 bases. Germline loops: CDR1 WSHSY, CDR2 SAAADI. This chain's CDR3 is CASSDGSSYEQYF. The CDR3 nucleotides are TGCGCCAGCAGTGACGGGAGCTCCTACGAGCAGTACTTC.

This chain joins TRBV2 and TRBJ1-3, with unresolved D. Deletions cut 7 bases from V and 0 bases from J, with 4 bases between. Germline V lookup: CDR1 SNHLY, CDR2 FYNNEI. The CDR3 has 12 amino acids. This CDR3 reads CASTISGNTIYF. The CDR3 nucleotides are TGTGCCAGCACCATCTCTGGAAACACCATATATTTT.

V and J are TRBV9 and TRBJ2-2, with 8 bases aligning to TRBD1. V dropped 4 bases and J dropped 5; count of bases not matched to a gene: 7. CDR1 and CDR2 from the germline V gene are SGDLS and YYNGEE. The CDR3 has 15 amino acids. DNA for the CDR3: TGTGCCAGCAGCCCAACGGACAGGGTGACCGGGGAGCTGTTTTTT. Its protein product is CASSPTDRVTGELFF.

The rearrangement joins TRBV25-1 to TRBJ2-7; TRBD1 agrees at 8 bases. Per the germline V gene, CDR1 is MGHDK and CDR2 is SYGVNS. V was pared by 2 bases and J by 5 bases, with 11 bases of the junction left unmatched. This CDR3 is 16 amino acids long. As DNA, the CDR3 is TGTGCCAGCAGTGAAAATGCTAGGCAGGGGGCCGACGAGCAGTACTTC. Residues: CASSENARQGADEQYF.

The chain is built from TRBV7-2 and TRBJ2-3; TRBD2 matches at 7 bases. Germline trimming cut 6 bases from V and 5 bases from J; bases unmatched to any gene: 14. CDR1 and CDR2 (germline): SGHTA, FQGNSA. This CDR3 is built from 16 residues. The chain's CDR3 is CASREPRSGMVDTQYF. CDR3 bases: TGTGCCAGCAGAGAGCCCCGGAGCGGGATGGTAGATACGCAGTATTTT. Variable domain in full (rest from reference TRBV7-2 and TRBJ2-3): GAGVSQSPSNKVTEKGKDVELRCDPISGHTALYWYRQSLGQGLEFLIYFQGNSAPDKSGLPSDRFSAERTGGSVSTLTIQRTQQEDSAVYLCASREPRSGMVDTQYFGPGTRLTVL.

The V gene is TRBV24-1, the J gene TRBJ2-1; 7 bases are shared with TRBD2. With V trimmed by 3 bases and J by 0 bases, 7 bases remained unmatched. This CDR3 has 17 amino acids. Germline CDR1 and CDR2: KGHDR and SFDVKD. The CDR3 sequence: CATSDAFSGRSYNEQFF. The DNA of the CDR3 is TGTGCCACCAGTGATGCCTTTAGCGGGCGCTCCTACAATGAGCAGTTCTTC.

J is TRBJ2-1 and V is TRBV9; 14 bases are shared with TRBD2. The length of the CDR3 is 17 residues. V lost 2 bases to trimming and J lost 9 bases; unmatched junction nucleotides: 10. Germline values: CDR1 SGDLS, CDR2 YYNGEE. This CDR3 reads CASSVQSGLAGVAEQFF. CDR3 sequence (DNA): TGTGCCAGCAGCGTCCAATCGGGACTAGCGGGAGTCGCTGAGCAGTTCTTC.

V usage is TRBV29-1 and J usage is TRBJ1-5; no clear D. Trimming pared 1 base from V and 4 bases from J, leaving 11 bases between. Germline V gene sequence: CDR1 SQVTM, CDR2 ANQGSEA. This CDR3 comprises 14 residues. DNA for the CDR3: TGCAGCGTTGAAGCGGCCGGCCCGAATCAGCCCCAGCATTTT. Residues: CSVEAAGPNQPQHF.

This chain uses TRBV18 with TRBJ1-5; D unclear. Deletions cut 2 bases from V and 5 bases from J, with 10 bases between. This CDR3 is 14 amino acids long. CDR1 KGHSH and CDR2 LQKENI come from the germline V gene. CDR3 nucleotides: TGTGCCAGCTCACCAAACTACCAGGATCAGCCCCAGCATTTT. Translation gives CASSPNYQDQPQHF.